Below, 5 T cell receptor beta chains from the same sample are listed, as sequenced in a study of T cell clonotyping in hematopoietic cell transplantation. Using immunoSEQ multiplex PCR, the repertoire was profiled, and TCRdb retains in-frame clones only, with some absent. The sample has some 40,000 clones, around 95% seen once. Input material: peripheral blood mononuclear cells. These receptors all come from a woman in her forties or fifties in good health. Some clones in this sample may be carry-over from other donors' samples.

V and J are TRBV10-3 and TRBJ2-7; the match to TRBD1 covers 9 bases. CDR1 is ENHRY, CDR2 SYGVKD, per germline. V gave up 8 bases and J gave up 13 bases; unmatched junction bases: 6. This CDR3 spans 10 amino acids. In nucleotides, the CDR3 is TGTGCCATCGGCCGGGACAGGGTATACTTC. Translation gives CAIGRDRVYF.

This chain links TRBV19 with TRBJ2-6, with TRBD1 as a possible D gene (6 bases). Per the germline V gene, CDR1 is LNHDA and CDR2 is SQIVND (reference sequence). V was shortened by 4 bases and J by 0 bases, with 13 bases between the two germline ends. The CDR3 runs to 17 residues. The CDR3, as DNA: TGTGCCAGTAGTACACCGGGACAAAACTCTGGGGCCAACGTCCTGACTTTC. This codes for CASSTPGQNSGANVLTF.

The chain has TRBV5-4 and TRBJ2-5; D gene unclear. Germline V gives CDR1 SGHNT, CDR2 YYREEE (reference sequence). Trimming pared 4 bases from V and 3 bases from J, leaving 19 bases between. There are 16 residues in the CDR3. CDR3: CASSRPTFYPEETQYF. The CDR3 coding sequence is TGTGCCAGCAGCCGCCCGACTTTTTATCCAGAAGAGACCCAGTACTTC.

V usage is TRBV7-9 and J usage is TRBJ1-6; tentatively, D is TRBD1 (5 bases). Trimming removed 5 bases from V and 3 bases from J, with 17 bases in between. The CDR3 contains 17 residues. Germline V gene sequence: CDR1 SEHNR, CDR2 FQNEAQ (reference sequence). The CDR3 nucleotides are TGTGCCAGCAGCCGCTGGGCGGGACGGGTCTATAATTCACCCCTCCACTTT. The encoded protein is CASSRWAGRVYNSPLHF.

This clone came up once. The CDR3 DNA follows: TGTGCCAGCAGCTCCCCTGGGGCAAGAAACACCATATATTTT. It specifies CASSSPGARNTIYF. This chain links TRBV5-8 with TRBJ1-3; D may be TRBD1 (5 bases). Trimming removed 3 bases from V and 5 bases from J, with 12 bases in between. The V gene's germline CDR1 is SGHTS and CDR2 YDEGEE. The CDR3 consists of 14 residues.